This entry features one TCR beta chain sequence. The specificity of this receptor is unknown. Per-base qualities were not stored, and no clone one base away is much larger. The sample originates from a study of Ad26.COV2.S vaccination and SARS-CoV-2 variants (TCRdb year 2021). At the level of the whole study: Vaccine-arm donors came from COV1001, a multicentre, randomized, double-blind, placebo-controlled phase I-IIa trial of Ad26.COV2.S in healthy adults. Throughout the experiments and outcome assessment, investigators stayed blinded to trial group allocation. Trial participants were randomized into five groups of five: low-dose or high-dose Ad26.COV2.S given once or twice, or placebo on both occasions. TCRbeta repertoire sequencing was used to assess the specificity and breadth of SARS-CoV-2-reactive T cell receptors after Ad26.COV2.S vaccination. Ad26.COV2.S was administered intramuscularly at 5 x 10^10 or 1 x 10^11 viral particles, either as a single shot or as two shots given 56 days apart. The TCR-sequenced set comprised around 30 samples: around 20 Ad26.COV2.S vaccine recipients, 5 placebo recipients and 8 SARS-CoV-2 convalescent individuals. The full study reports these points: Vaccine and placebo recipients had similar non-spike TCR breadth, a finding consistent with the vaccine containing only spike. Comparing responses between vaccine doses or regimens was not something the study was powered to do. Higher spike-specific TCR breadth was observed in Ad26.COV2.S recipients than in placebo recipients (P = 0.0014). After vaccination, spike-specific CD8+ and CD4+ T cell responses were reported to show substantial breadth. According to the authors, total T cell responses may have been underestimated by the TCR breadth and depth analyses.

The germline V gene provides CDR1 MNHEY and CDR2 SVGAGI. A distance of 6 bases separates the germline ends of V and J, which lose 4 bases and 0 bases respectively. The CDR3 has 14 amino acids, counting the end cysteine and phenylalanine. Of all the DNA, just the CDR3 is kept, 42 bases in frame from base 1. The treatment or condition label here, explained by the study, means: 15 to 20 received Ad26.COV2.S at low or high dose, single or two shots; about five received placebo; per-sample allocation not given. Repertoires of vaccine and placebo recipients were sequenced from samples collected on day 63 after the first injection. Between 29 July and 7 August 2020, Cohort 1b enrolled some 25 adults aged 18-55 years at one site in Boston, USA. Ad26.COV2.S consisted of a replication-incompetent adenovirus type 26 vector by which a prefusion-stabilized SARS-CoV-2 spike protein from the original Wuhan strain was expressed.

TCRbeta CDR3 regions were sequenced with the immunoSEQ Assay. After extraction, genomic DNA underwent amplification by bias-controlled multiplex PCR, followed by high-throughput sequencing. For the original study's pipeline: To quantify the absolute abundance of every unique TCRbeta CDR3 region, sequences were collapsed and filtered. Usable DNA was measured by amplifying reference genes present in all nucleated cells, and TCRbeta template counts were normalized to that usable DNA to estimate T cell fraction. Repertoire TCRs were annotated as SARS-CoV-2-specific when V gene, CDR3 amino acid sequence and J gene were exactly matched to a known reactive TCR set. The reference SARS-CoV-2 TCR set was derived from MIRA and filtered for enrichment in COVID-19-positive ImmuneCODE repertoires, a step that removed public or cross-reactive TCRs. Using the MIRA antigens, annotated TCRs were further analysed by specific ORF or by position within an ORF. Breadth was defined as annotated unique rearrangements over total unique productive rearrangements; depth was the summed frequency of those rearrangements. Two-sided Wilcoxon rank-sum tests were applied when comparing TCR breadth between groups. What TCRdb holds here is the immuneACCESS table cut down to in-frame rearrangements. Part of the clones is not present; checked against another copy, under half of the missing clones reflect an unresolved V gene, and the others are unexplained. D and trimming were read from the DNA, whereas the V and J calls and clone size are those reported in that table. The sample includes about 430,000 clones, with about nine tenths observed a single time. The leading ten clones occupy 12% of the sample.

This receptor was identified in a person between 18 and 65 years old who received the Ad26.COV2.S COVID-19 vaccine or a placebo. The rearranged segments are TRBV6-5 and TRBJ2-2, with the D segment identity uncertain. The material sequenced was peripheral blood, taken in a trial of Ad26.COV2.S vaccine versus placebo. The CDR3 region: CASSFAANTGELFF. The nucleotide sequence is given as TGTGCCAGCAGTTTTGCGGCGAACACCGGGGAGCTGTTTTTT.